This T cell receptor beta chain derives from a study of response to subunit inactivated influenza vaccine. General study points: Few additional T cells are recruited per seasonal influenza vaccination, authors suggested.

Per germline, CDR1 LNHNV and CDR2 YYDKDF (reference sequence). CDR3 length: 18 residues. V was shortened by 2 bases and J by 1 base, with 18 bases between the two germline ends. TCRdb reprocessed the RT-PCR reads with MiXCR, giving one entry per CDR3 protein. Among about half a million distinct CDR3 sequences, 9.5% to 12% were seen once, and the ten largest hold about 12%. This clonotype showed up just a few times. The target antigen is unknown. The material was PBMCs from blood, obtained about 40 days after vaccination. The TCR was taken from a man in his fifties who received an inactivated influenza vaccine. This chain connects TRBV15 to TRBJ2-1, with a possible D match to TRBD1 (6 bases). The CDR3 sequence is CATSRSRPGTRSYNEQFF. Written as DNA, the CDR3 is TGTGCCACCAGCAGATCCCGACCCGGGACACGTTCCTACAATGAGCAGTTCTTC.